This entry lists 20 T cell receptor beta chains sequenced from one sample in a study of CD8+ T cells in alopecia areata. Treatment in this sample: oral pan-JAK inhibitor, 5-10 mg twice daily. cDNA reverse transcribed from extracted RNA served as the sequencing template. The data were produced by immunoSEQ multiplex PCR, yet TCRdb's version contains in-frame clones alone and is incomplete. The sample lists over 100,000 clones, under 60% seen once, with 10% to 15% in the top ten. Sequences were derived from CD8+ T cells sorted from blood, sampled at week 24, from a patient treated with tofacitinib. The receptor source for this set is a human donor with alopecia areata.

The chain combines TRBV27 with TRBJ2-3; 9 bases line up with TRBD2. Germline V lookup: CDR1 MNHEY, CDR2 SMNVEV (reference sequence). CDR3 size: 17 residues. Trimming removed 3 bases from V and 8 bases from J; junction bases left unmatched: 15. CDR3 DNA sequence: TGTGCCAGCAGTTTTACTCCGGGGACTAGCAGTATGAGTACGCAGTATTTT. This codes for CASSFTPGTSSMSTQYF.

The gene calls are TRBV4-3 and TRBJ2-1, with TRBD2 matching over 9 bases. The germline CDR1 and CDR2 sequences are LGHNA and YSLEER. There are 15 residues in the CDR3. V lost 1 base, J lost 3 bases, and 1 base stayed unmatched. The CDR3 region has the DNA TGCGCCAGCAGCCAAGGGACTAGCGACTACAATGAGCAGTTCTTC. It is translated as CASSQGTSDYNEQFF.

This chain joins TRBV6-6 and TRBJ2-5; D may be TRBD1 (6 bases). Trimming removed 2 bases from V and 2 bases from J, with 9 bases in between. CDR1 and CDR2 (germline): MNHNY, SVGAGI (reference sequence). There are 14 residues in the CDR3. The CDR3 sequence is CASSYTGFQETQYF. The CDR3 DNA follows: TGTGCCAGCAGTTACACAGGGTTTCAAGAGACCCAGTACTTC.

V is TRBV15 and J is TRBJ2-7; D perhaps matches TRBD2 (6 bases). CDR1 is LNHNV and CDR2 is YYDKDF in the germline V gene (reference sequence). The CDR3 runs to 13 residues. Trimming shortened V by 4 bases and J by 5 bases, and 12 bases separated the two germline ends. The CDR3 DNA sequence: TGTGCCACCAGCAAGACTAGGTCTGACGAGCAGTACTTC. It codes for CATSKTRSDEQYF.

The gene calls are TRBV7-6 and TRBJ2-1, with 11 bases aligning to TRBD2. Trimming at V came to 5 bases and at J to 2 bases, leaving 5 bases not matched to a gene. The CDR3 spans 16 residues. CDR1 SGHVS and CDR2 FNYEAQ come from the germline V gene. CDR3 sequence (DNA): TGTGCCAGCAGCCCTAGACTAGCGGGGACCTACAATGAGCAGTTCTTC. Encoded protein: CASSPRLAGTYNEQFF.

V and J are TRBV19 and TRBJ2-7; 9 nucleotides line up with TRBD1. CDR1 and CDR2 from the germline V gene are LNHDA and SQIVND (reference sequence). This CDR3 region has 15 residues. V lost 6 bases, J lost 5 bases, and 11 bases stayed unmatched. In nucleotides, the CDR3 is TGTGCCAGTAGAGCAGCCGGGACAGGGAACCACGAGCAGTACTTC. As protein: CASRAAGTGNHEQYF.

The rearrangement uses TRBV5-6 and TRBJ2-3; D uncertain. Germline-derived CDR1 and CDR2 are SGHDT and YYEEEE. The CDR3 totals 16 residues. V lost 4 bases, J lost 2 bases, and 17 bases lay in between. CDR3: CASSHTMDPNTDTQYF. In nucleotides, the CDR3 is TGTGCCAGCAGCCACACGATGGACCCAAACACAGATACGCAGTATTTT.

This clone has more than one count but fewer than ten. J is TRBJ2-7 and V is TRBV27, with a tentative D call TRBD1 (5 bases). Germline CDR1 reads MNHEY; CDR2 reads SMNVEV (reference sequence). V was pared by 4 bases and J by 4 bases, with 8 bases between. The CDR3 runs 12 residues. The CDR3 sequence: CASSSQGYEQYF. The DNA for the CDR3 is TGTGCCAGCAGTTCCCAGGGATACGAGCAGTACTTC.

The chain uses TRBV2 and TRBJ1-1; 10 bases agree with TRBD1. V shed 7 bases and J 4 bases; nucleotides not matched to a gene: 9. The CDR3 spans 15 residues. CDR1 and CDR2 (germline): SNHLY, FYNNEI. This CDR3 reads CASIGTGDSGTEAFF. DNA for the CDR3: TGTGCCAGCATCGGGACAGGGGATTCGGGCACTGAAGCTTTCTTT.

This clone was picked up a small number of times. This chain uses TRBV30 with TRBJ1-2, with a weak D call TRBD1 (5 bases). The CDR3 consists of 13 residues. Germline CDR1 is GTSNPN and CDR2 is SVGIG (reference sequence). V gave up 0 bases and J gave up 3 bases, with 8 bases separating them. For the CDR3, the DNA is TGTGCCTGGAGTGTAACGGGGGACTATGGCTACACCTTC. As protein: CAWSVTGDYGYTF.

V and J are TRBV9 and TRBJ2-2; D call uncertain. The CDR3 contains 12 residues. V lost 0 bases and J lost 5, with 2 bases in between. The V gene's germline CDR1 is SGDLS and CDR2 YYNGEE. In DNA, the CDR3 is TGTGCCAGCAGCGTAGCTACCGGGGAGCTGTTTTTT. As protein: CASSVATGELFF.

J is TRBJ1-2 and V is TRBV30; D gene ambiguous. The CDR3 consists of 16 residues. CDR1 GTSNPN and CDR2 SVGIG come from the germline V gene (reference sequence). Trimming shortened V by 1 base and J by 2 bases, and 17 bases separated the two germline ends. CDR3 amino acids: CAWSESYQIPNYGYTF. CDR3 DNA: TGTGCCTGGAGTGAATCCTACCAGATACCAAACTATGGCTACACCTTC.

The gene calls are TRBV7-2 and TRBJ2-7; a weak D match, TRBD2 (5 bases). The CDR3 has 14 residues. Germline CDR1 SGHTA, CDR2 FQGNSA. V gave up 1 base and J gave up 2 bases, with 9 bases separating them. The CDR3 DNA sequence: TGTGCCAGCAGCTTAGTAAGCGGACCCTACGAGCAGTACTTC. This sequence encodes CASSLVSGPYEQYF. Complete variable domain (other parts from reference TRBV7-2 and TRBJ2-7): GAGVSQSPSNKVTEKGKDVELRCDPISGHTALYWYRQSLGQGLEFLIYFQGNSAPDKSGLPSDRFSAERTGGSVSTLTIQRTQQEDSAVYLCASSLVSGPYEQYFGPGTRLTVT.

The chain couples TRBV7-2 to TRBJ2-5; D may be TRBD1 or TRBD2 (6 bases each). Trimming left V 0 bases short and J 3 bases short, with 14 bases between. Per germline, CDR1 SGHTA and CDR2 FQGNSA. This CDR3 spans 16 amino acids. Written as DNA, the CDR3 is TGTGCCAGCAGCTTAGCGCGGGGTCACAGGGAAGAGACCCAGTACTTC. It encodes CASSLARGHREETQYF.

The gene calls are TRBV5-6 and TRBJ1-2, with 7 bases identical to TRBD1. CDR3 length: 14 amino acids. Germline CDR1 SGHDT, CDR2 YYEEEE. The J segment lost 4 bases and the V segment lost 4 bases, leaving 7 bases of the junction unmatched. The CDR3 protein is CASSIQGGPYGYTF. The CDR3, as DNA: TGTGCCAGCAGCATCCAGGGGGGCCCCTATGGCTACACCTTC. The variable domain in full, completed from reference TRBV5-6 and TRBJ1-2, reads DAGVTQSPTHLIKTRGQQVTLRCSPKSGHDTVSWYQQALGQGPQFIFQYYEEEERQRGNFPDRFSGHQFPNYSSELNVNALLLGDSALYLCASSIQGGPYGYTFGSGTRLTVV.

Only a few counts were recorded for this clone. DNA of the CDR3: TGTGCCATCGGGCAGGGCCGTTACTATGGCTACACCTTC. Amino acid sequence: CAIGQGRYYGYTF. The chain recombines TRBV7-2 with TRBJ1-2; D may be TRBD1 (5 bases). The CDR3 runs to 13 residues. CDR1 is SGHTA and CDR2 is FQGNSA in the germline V gene. Trimming left V 10 bases short and J 3 bases short, with 15 bases between.

The chain is built from TRBV5-1 and TRBJ2-5; tentative D call: TRBD1 (5 bases). The CDR3 is made up of 15 amino acids. Germline-derived CDR1 and CDR2 are SGHRS and YFSETQ. V was clipped by 0 bases and J by 0 bases, with 9 bases between them. The CDR3 protein is CASSLGSGNQETQYF. CDR3 coding DNA: TGCGCCAGCAGCTTGGGATCAGGGAACCAAGAGACCCAGTACTTC. Full variable domain (missing parts from reference TRBV5-1 and TRBJ2-5): KAGVTQTPRYLIKTRGQQVTLSCSPISGHRSVSWYQQTPGQGLQFLFEYFSETQRNKGNFPGRFSGRQFSNSRSEMNVSTLELGDSALYLCASSLGSGNQETQYFGPGTRLLVL.

The chain has TRBV5-1 and TRBJ2-5, with D unresolved. This CDR3 has 16 residues. V dropped 4 bases and J dropped 5 bases, with 21 bases sitting between them. Germline V gives CDR1 SGHRS, CDR2 YFSETQ. The CDR3 reads CASSPRGREIVETQYF. CDR3 DNA: TGCGCCAGCAGCCCCCGAGGCCGAGAGATCGTTGAGACCCAGTACTTC.

This chain uses TRBV9 with TRBJ2-3; 9 bases map to TRBD2. There are 16 residues in the CDR3. CDR1 SGDLS and CDR2 YYNGEE come from the germline V gene. V trimming: 4 bases; J trimming: 4 bases; junction bases outside the gene matches: 10. CDR3 sequence reads: CASSPTGTSLADTQYF. The CDR3, as DNA: TGTGCCAGCAGCCCCACCGGGACTAGCCTGGCAGATACGCAGTATTTT.

This clone was seen only a few times. V is TRBV11-2 and J is TRBJ1-1; D gene unclear. The germline V gene has CDR1 SGHAT and CDR2 FQNNGV. This CDR3 has 12 amino acids. V gave up 0 bases and J gave up 7 bases, with 6 bases separating them. CDR3 region: CASSLEGIEAFF. CDR3 coding DNA: TGTGCCAGCAGCTTAGAGGGCATTGAAGCTTTCTTT.